Listed below are T cell receptor beta chains from one sample, sequenced in a study of identical twins. TCRdb re-analysed the 5' RACE reads in MiXCR, keeping a single row per CDR3 protein. The sample lists hundreds of thousands of distinct CDR3 sequences; around a sixth were seen once. These data also formed part of another study, on T cells expressing NK-cell markers.

Specimen: PBMCs. The receptors shown here come from a woman younger than 35 in good health. CDR3s include the opening cysteine and the closing phenylalanine or tryptophan. Some rows have no size entry. The others give once, few or many, or a class for an expanded clone.

v_call	j_call	clone_size	cdr3_aa
TRBV5-1	TRBJ2-3	few	CASSTLAGGPTDTQYF
TRBV29-1	TRBJ1-3	NA	CSVVEEKSGNTIYF
TRBV5-1	TRBJ2-7	few	CASRAPRTEPAYEQYF
TRBV5-1	TRBJ2-5	few	CASSFTGAYAPGGGWTQYF
TRBV20-1	TRBJ2-4	few	CSAGRGEGGGVQYF
TRBV5-1	TRBJ2-2	NA	CASSLAGEPGELFF
TRBV12-3/TRBV12-4	TRBJ2-7	few	CASSLGLAKNYEQYF
TRBV15	TRBJ2-4	NA	CATSRQPAGLAGLKYF
TRBV18	TRBJ2-5	many	CASSPPPVTSLQETQYF
TRBV3-1	TRBJ1-1	few	CASSRQDYEAFF
TRBV7-9	TRBJ2-2	few	CASSLSPGRGNTGELFF
TRBV5-1	TRBJ2-7	NA	CASSWGLAGNYEQYF
TRBV11-2	TRBJ1-5	NA	CASSPGKANQPQHF
TRBV28	TRBJ2-5	few	CASRKVQGRETQYF
TRBV7-9	TRBJ2-5	few	CASSLVGGFETQYF
TRBV9	TRBJ2-1	NA	CASSVEGTSGSRKFF
TRBV5-6	TRBJ1-4	NA	CASSLGQRGKLFF
TRBV11-1	TRBJ2-5	few	CASSQSGSRQETQYF
TRBV6-2/TRBV6-3	TRBJ1-5	few	CASSRNQRLQPQHF
TRBV7-2	TRBJ2-3	few	CASSLVRESTDTQYF
TRBV29-1	TRBJ2-3	few	CSVRGVGKDTQYF
TRBV12-3/TRBV12-4	TRBJ2-2	many	CASSFPLGGNTGELFF
TRBV20-1	TRBJ2-5	few	CSARLAGGLETQYF
TRBV15	TRBJ2-3	many	CATSRDPGLGTDTQYF
TRBV20-1	TRBJ2-3	NA	CSARDPANRVIGTQYF